The rows below give T cell receptor beta chains drawn from one sample of a study of cytomegalovirus exposure and HLA in healthy donors. The assay was immunoSEQ multiplex PCR, and TCRdb's table has in-frame clones only and misses some. This sample has 170,000 or so clones; over 75% occur once, and the top ten carry 1%. Specimen: PBMCs. These receptors originate from a woman in her 50s in good health and CMV-seropositive. The CDR3 runs from the conserved cysteine through the conserved F or W. D genes are given only for firm matches. Size tells how often a clone was seen (once, few, many) or the class of an expanded clone, and some rows leave it out.

V gene: TRBV30; J gene: TRBJ1-3; D gene: TRBD1; clone size: .; CDR3 DNA: TGTGCCTGGAGGAGGGGGCCGGGAAACACCATATATTTT; CDR3 protein: CAWRRGPGNTIYF
V gene: TRBV19; J gene: TRBJ1-1; D gene: TRBD1; clone size: once; CDR3 DNA: TGTGCCAGTAGTATGAGGGGCAGGGGGAGTGGTACTGAAGCTTTCTTT; CDR3 protein: CASSMRGRGSGTEAFF
V gene: TRBV7-3; J gene: TRBJ2-1; D gene: .; clone size: .; CDR3 DNA: TGTGCCAGCAGCTTAAATTCCGACAATGAGCAGTTCTTC; CDR3 protein: CASSLNSDNEQFF
V gene: TRBV7-3; J gene: TRBJ1-2; D gene: TRBD1; clone size: .; CDR3 DNA: TGTGCCAGCAGCCCCGGACAGGGAAGGGGTTATGGCTACACCTTC; CDR3 protein: CASSPGQGRGYGYTF
V gene: TRBV6-5; J gene: TRBJ1-6; D gene: .; clone size: .; CDR3 DNA: TGTGCCAGCAGACTCTTTCGGGGGACACCCCTCCACTTT; CDR3 protein: CASRLFRGTPLHF
V gene: TRBV9; J gene: TRBJ2-7; D gene: TRBD2; clone size: few; CDR3 DNA: TGTGCCAGCAGCGTATCATTAGCGGGGGGCTACGAGCAGTACTTC; CDR3 protein: CASSVSLAGGYEQYF
V gene: TRBV28; J gene: TRBJ2-7; D gene: TRBD1; clone size: once; CDR3 DNA: TGTGCCAGCAGTCCATCAAGGACAGGCCCGTTCGGCGAGCAGTACTTC; CDR3 protein: CASSPSRTGPFGEQYF
V gene: TRBV5-1; J gene: TRBJ2-5; D gene: TRBD2; clone size: once; CDR3 DNA: TGCGCCAGCAGCCCCATTAGCGGGCGGGAGCAGTACTTC; CDR3 protein: CASSPISGREQYF
V gene: TRBV19; J gene: TRBJ2-1; D gene: TRBD2; clone size: .; CDR3 DNA: TGTGCCAGTAGTATACTAGCGGACGGATACAATGAGCAGTTCTTC; CDR3 protein: CASSILADGYNEQFF
V gene: TRBV28; J gene: TRBJ2-7; D gene: .; clone size: .; CDR3 DNA: TGTGCCAGCAGTTTCACCAGAAGGGGGATCCGCTCCTACGAGCAGTACTTC; CDR3 protein: CASSFTRRGIRSYEQYF
V gene: TRBV19; J gene: TRBJ1-6; D gene: .; clone size: few; CDR3 DNA: TGTGCCAGTAGTATCAGACAGGACATCTCCTATAATTCACCCCTCCACTTT; CDR3 protein: CASSIRQDISYNSPLHF
V gene: TRBV9; J gene: TRBJ2-5; D gene: .; clone size: .; CDR3 DNA: TGTGCCAGCAGCGTAGAACGGGATGAGTGGAAAGAGACCCAGTACTTC; CDR3 protein: CASSVERDEWKETQYF
V gene: TRBV5-1; J gene: TRBJ2-5; D gene: TRBD1; clone size: .; CDR3 DNA: TGCGCCAGCAGCTTGGGCCTTACAGGGGCAGGAGAGACCCAGTACTTC; CDR3 protein: CASSLGLTGAGETQYF
V gene: TRBV5-6; J gene: TRBJ2-5; D gene: .; clone size: .; CDR3 DNA: TGTGCCAGCAGCCACGACCAGGGACTTTTTTACTTC; CDR3 protein: CASSHDQGLFYF
V gene: TRBV27; J gene: TRBJ2-1; D gene: .; clone size: .; CDR3 DNA: TGTGCCAGCAGTTTTTCGCGGTGGGCAGGAGGCCCCCTAGAGCAGTTCTTC; CDR3 protein: CASSFSRWAGGPLEQFF
V gene: TRBV5-1; J gene: TRBJ2-1; D gene: TRBD2; clone size: .; CDR3 DNA: TGCGCCAGCAGCAGGAGCGGGAGCCAGTACAATGAGCAGTTCTTC; CDR3 protein: CASSRSGSQYNEQFF
V gene: TRBV5-1; J gene: TRBJ2-1; D gene: TRBD1; clone size: .; CDR3 DNA: TGCGCCAGCAGCTTGATGGACAGGGATGCTGAGCAGTTCTTC; CDR3 protein: CASSLMDRDAEQFF
V gene: TRBV7-9; J gene: TRBJ1-2; D gene: .; clone size: .; CDR3 DNA: TGTTCCAGCGACAGGAGCTATGGCTACACCTTC; CDR3 protein: CSSDRSYGYTF
V gene: TRBV2; J gene: TRBJ2-3; D gene: .; clone size: .; CDR3 DNA: TGTGCCAGCAGTGAGGGTACCAGGGGCCCAAGCACAGATACGCAGTATTTT; CDR3 protein: CASSEGTRGPSTDTQYF
V gene: TRBV2; J gene: TRBJ2-5; D gene: TRBD1; clone size: few; CDR3 DNA: TGTGCCAGCACCCTAGGACAGGGTGGCGAGACCCAGTACTTC; CDR3 protein: CASTLGQGGETQYF
V gene: TRBV7-9; J gene: TRBJ1-6; D gene: .; clone size: .; CDR3 DNA: TGTGCCAGCAGCTTAGCGGACAGCCGAACCTCACCCCTCCACTTT; CDR3 protein: CASSLADSRTSPLHF
V gene: TRBV28; J gene: TRBJ2-1; D gene: .; clone size: few; CDR3 DNA: TGTGCCAGCAGTTCGGTGCCCCCCTACAATGAGCAGTTCTTC; CDR3 protein: CASSSVPPYNEQFF
V gene: TRBV4-2; J gene: TRBJ2-2; D gene: .; clone size: .; CDR3 DNA: TGTGCCAGCAGCCAAGAGGCGAGGGGGACCGGGGAGCTGTTTTTT; CDR3 protein: CASSQEARGTGELFF
V gene: TRBV28; J gene: TRBJ1-2; D gene: .; clone size: once; CDR3 DNA: TGTGCCAGCAGTTACAGGGTGGCTTACTATGGCTACACCTTC; CDR3 protein: CASSYRVAYYGYTF
V gene: TRBV5-6; J gene: TRBJ2-1; D gene: TRBD2; clone size: .; CDR3 DNA: TGTGCCAGCAGCTGGACTAGCGGGCCATACAATGAGCAGTTCTTC; CDR3 protein: CASSWTSGPYNEQFF
V gene: TRBV5-1; J gene: TRBJ2-7; D gene: TRBD2; clone size: .; CDR3 DNA: TGCGCCAGCAGGCTAGCGGGAGGGCCGACCTACGAGCAGTACTTC; CDR3 protein: CASRLAGGPTYEQYF
V gene: TRBV10-1; J gene: TRBJ2-7; D gene: .; clone size: once; CDR3 DNA: TGCGCCAGCAGTGAGTACGACAGTCCCCTCTACGAGCAGTACTTC; CDR3 protein: CASSEYDSPLYEQYF
V gene: TRBV6-6; J gene: TRBJ1-3; D gene: .; clone size: .; CDR3 DNA: TGTGCCAGCGGCGAAACAGGGATAGGAAACACCATATATTTT; CDR3 protein: CASGETGIGNTIYF
V gene: TRBV2; J gene: TRBJ2-3; D gene: .; clone size: once; CDR3 DNA: TGTGCCAGCAGCGGGTTCACAGATACGCAGTATTTT; CDR3 protein: CASSGFTDTQYF
V gene: TRBV30; J gene: TRBJ2-1; D gene: TRBD1; clone size: few; CDR3 DNA: TGTGCCTGGAGTGCGACAGGGAACCATGAGCAGTTCTTC; CDR3 protein: CAWSATGNHEQFF
V gene: TRBV10-3; J gene: TRBJ2-1; D gene: TRBD1; clone size: .; CDR3 DNA: TGTGCCATCGGGACAGGGTCTTCGGGCAATGAGCAGTTCTTC; CDR3 protein: CAIGTGSSGNEQFF
V gene: TRBV2; J gene: TRBJ1-2; D gene: .; clone size: few; CDR3 DNA: TGTGCCAGCAGTGACTACGGGGGTAGGGACACCTTC; CDR3 protein: CASSDYGGRDTF
V gene: TRBV7-7; J gene: TRBJ1-2; D gene: TRBD1; clone size: .; CDR3 DNA: TGTGCTAGCAGCGGCCTGAGGGACAGGGGGCTCTTCGATACCTACACCTTC; CDR3 protein: CASSGLRDRGLFDTYTF
V gene: TRBV5-6; J gene: TRBJ1-1; D gene: .; clone size: .; CDR3 DNA: TGTGCCAGCAGCTTGGGAGCCAACACTGAAGCTTTCTTT; CDR3 protein: CASSLGANTEAFF